This TCR beta chain derives from a study of shared clonotypes between healthy human individuals. Study-wide context: Donor ages ranged 18 to 49 years: a couple of women, a few men. Whole-study findings and limits: Naive subsets typically showed greater estimated richness than memory subsets.

Naive CD8 cells lacked CD45RO, underwent positive selection for CCR7 and left out terminally differentiated effector memory CD45RA+ cells. The study enrolled healthy HIV-negative adults without recent acute infections or vaccinations as donors. Per the original data handling: Without quality scores, immunoSEQ junctional reads could not be filtered like full-length reads. The protocol was immunoSEQ multiplex PCR, while the TCRdb copy is restricted to in-frame clones and leaves out a portion. The V and J calls and clone size were taken over from that table, and D and trimming were inferred from the DNA. The sample lists about 600,000 clones, roughly 98% occurring once. With respect to this clone: Its antigen is as yet unknown.

Trimming stripped 4 bases from V and 3 bases from J, with 11 bases between. This CDR3 contains 13 residues. The V gene's germline CDR1 is SGHKS and CDR2 YYEKEE (reference sequence). V is TRBV5-5 and J is TRBJ2-7; D tentatively reads TRBD1 or TRBD2 (5 bases each). This TCR was sampled from a man aged 30-40 years in good health. The sample was naive CD8+ T cells sorted from blood. The CDR3 coding sequence is TGTGCCAGCAGCACGGGGACCGACTACGAGCAGTACTTC. It is translated as CASSTGTDYEQYF.